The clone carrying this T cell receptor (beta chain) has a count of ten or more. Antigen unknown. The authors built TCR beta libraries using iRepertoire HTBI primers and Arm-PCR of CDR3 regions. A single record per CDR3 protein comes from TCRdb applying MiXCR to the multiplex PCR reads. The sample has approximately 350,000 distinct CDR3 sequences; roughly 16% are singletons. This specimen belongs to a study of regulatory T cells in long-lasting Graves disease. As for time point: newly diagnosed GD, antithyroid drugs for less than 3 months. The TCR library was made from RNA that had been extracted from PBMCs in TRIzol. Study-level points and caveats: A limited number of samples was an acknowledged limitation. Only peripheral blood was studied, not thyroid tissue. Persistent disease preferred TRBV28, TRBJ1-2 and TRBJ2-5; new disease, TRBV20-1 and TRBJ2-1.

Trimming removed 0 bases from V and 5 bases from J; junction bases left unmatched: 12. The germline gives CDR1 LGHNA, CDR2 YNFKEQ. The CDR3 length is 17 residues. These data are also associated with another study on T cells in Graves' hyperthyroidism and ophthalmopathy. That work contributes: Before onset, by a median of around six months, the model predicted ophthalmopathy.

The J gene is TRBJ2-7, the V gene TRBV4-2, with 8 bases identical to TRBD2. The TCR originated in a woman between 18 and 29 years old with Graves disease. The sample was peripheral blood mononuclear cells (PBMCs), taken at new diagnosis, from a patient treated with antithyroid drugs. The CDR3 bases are TGTGCCAGCAGCCAAGAACTGAGCGGGGGCGCCCGGGACGAGCAGTACTTC. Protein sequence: CASSQELSGGARDEQYF.